This passage covers 2 T cell receptor beta chains from one sample sequenced in a study of cytomegalovirus exposure and HLA in healthy donors (dated by TCRdb to between 2016 and 2019). Receptor libraries were prepared by the immunoSEQ multiplex PCR assay. For the multiplex PCR, a mixture combining 60 forward primers for TCR Vbeta segments and 13 reverse primers for TCR Jbeta segments was used. The source is immuneACCESS, and TCRdb retained only in-frame sequences with V and J called. Part of the clones is not carried over; for the studies checked, unresolved V genes explain less than half of this, and the remainder is unexplained. For this sample there are 80,000 or so clones; approximately 71% appear just once. The ten largest make up roughly 7.2% of the sample. The sequencing sample was made of PBMCs. These receptors were taken from a woman between 40 and 50 years old in good health and CMV-seronegative.

The chain couples TRBV30 to TRBJ2-3; 8 nucleotides agree with TRBD2. With 0 bases clipped from V and 4 bases from J, the junction kept 9 bases outside the gene matches. Per germline, CDR1 GTSNPN and CDR2 SVGIG (reference sequence). The CDR3 is made up of 16 amino acids. CDR3 sequence: CAWSVSAGAPPDTQYF. CDR3 coding DNA: TGTGCCTGGAGTGTATCAGCGGGGGCCCCCCCAGATACGCAGTATTTT.

The chain employs TRBV9 and TRBJ1-1; possible D gene TRBD1, 5 bases. This CDR3 has 15 residues. The V gene lost 0 bases and the J gene lost 4 bases, with 13 bases spanning the gap. CDR1 and CDR2 (germline): SGDLS, YYNGEE. The CDR3 loop is CASSVEAGRLTEAFF. The CDR3 nucleotides read TGTGCCAGCAGCGTAGAAGCGGGACGACTCACTGAAGCTTTCTTT.